This is a list of T cell receptor beta chains from one sample in a study of identical twins. TCRdb used MiXCR to reprocess the 5' RACE reads, holding one entry per CDR3 protein. The repertoire holds around 650,000 distinct CDR3 sequences, with 7.1% as singletons. Another study also made use of these data, one on yellow fever vaccine responses in identical twins.

Sequenced input: PBMCs. Receptors were obtained from a woman aged 18-35 years in good health. Each CDR3 is given with its conserved first and last residue. The D gene is left open where the match is weak. The listing skips clone size in some rows; elsewhere it reads once, few, many or a size class.

v_call	d_call	clone_size	j_call	cdr3_aa	cdr3_nt
TRBV5-6	NA	many	TRBJ1-5	CASSSGHSRSQPQHF	TGTGCCAGCAGCTCGGGACACTCACGCAGTCAGCCCCAGCATTTT
TRBV15	TRBD2	few	TRBJ2-4	CATSRERDYAKNIQYF	TGTGCCACCAGCAGAGAACGGGACTACGCCAAAAACATTCAGTACTTC
TRBV29-1	NA	NA	TRBJ2-1	CSVTNREQFF	TGCAGCGTAACTAACAGGGAGCAGTTCTTC
TRBV5-1	NA	many	TRBJ2-1	CASSLNGGYNEQFF	TGCGCCAGCAGCTTGAATGGGGGGTACAATGAGCAGTTCTTC
TRBV5-1	TRBD1	few	TRBJ1-2	CASSPDTGVGYTF	TGCGCCAGCAGCCCAGATACAGGGGTTGGCTACACCTTC
TRBV6-2/TRBV6-3	NA	NA	TRBJ1-2	CASSYSLDGGGPGVNYGYTF	TGTGCCAGCAGTTACTCTTTAGATGGCGGAGGGCCGGGGGTTAACTATGGCTACACCTTC
TRBV5-1	TRBD2	NA	TRBJ2-1	CASSRAGVQYNEQFF	TGCGCCAGCAGCCGAGCGGGAGTTCAATACAATGAGCAGTTCTTC
TRBV7-3	TRBD2	NA	TRBJ2-1	CASSLKASGRVDYEQFF	TGTGCCAGCAGCTTAAAGGCTAGCGGGAGGGTCGATTATGAGCAGTTCTTC
TRBV6-5	NA	few	TRBJ2-2	CASSYSATNTGELFF	TGTGCCAGCAGTTACTCGGCAACCAACACCGGGGAGCTGTTTTTT
TRBV5-1	NA	NA	TRBJ2-5	CASSPTVWQRETQYF	TGCGCCAGCAGCCCGACGGTGTGGCAGCGCGAGACCCAGTACTTC
TRBV15	NA	NA	TRBJ1-5	CATSSPRAGAGNQPQHF	TGTGCCACCAGCAGCCCCCGGGCAGGGGCCGGCAATCAGCCCCAGCATTTT
TRBV5-4	TRBD2	many	TRBJ2-1	CASSLAVTSGWGSSYNEQFF	TGTGCCAGCAGCTTGGCGGTGACTAGCGGTTGGGGGAGCTCCTACAATGAGCAGTTCTTC
TRBV4-1	NA	many	TRBJ1-4	CASSQLAGRRVEEKLFF	TGCGCCAGCAGCCAACTAGCCGGACGTAGGGTAGAGGAAAAACTGTTTTTT
TRBV29-1	TRBD2	NA	TRBJ2-7	CSVGSGRSYEQYF	TGCAGCGTTGGTAGCGGGAGAAGTTACGAGCAGTACTTC
TRBV19	NA	NA	TRBJ2-3	CASKDLGPTDTQYF	TGTGCCAGTAAGGACCTCGGACCAACAGATACGCAGTATTTT
TRBV15	NA	NA	TRBJ2-2	CATSRGGDGELFF	TGTGCCACCAGCAGAGGAGGTGACGGGGAGCTGTTTTTT
TRBV29-1	NA	many	TRBJ2-3	CSVAPLGGALDTQYF	TGCAGCGTCGCCCCACTGGGGGGGGCGTTGGATACGCAGTATTTT
TRBV12-3/TRBV12-4	NA	many	TRBJ1-2	CASSTGIQHNYGYTF	TGTGCCAGCAGTACCGGGATTCAACACAACTATGGCTACACCTTC
TRBV2	TRBD2	NA	TRBJ2-1	CASSERLAVVGHEQFF	TGTGCCAGCAGTGAAAGACTAGCTGTGGTCGGGCATGAGCAGTTCTTC
TRBV10-3	NA	few	TRBJ2-5	CAISDLGGSETQYF	TGTGCCATCAGTGATCTGGGGGGATCGGAGACCCAGTACTTC
TRBV15	TRBD2	many	TRBJ2-1	CATSREAGGGNEQFF	TGTGCCACCAGCAGAGAGGCGGGAGGAGGCAATGAGCAGTTCTTC
TRBV3-1	NA	NA	TRBJ2-3	CASSHISASDTQYF	TGTGCCAGCAGCCATATTAGCGCCTCAGATACGCAGTATTTT
TRBV6-4	TRBD2	many	TRBJ2-1	CASSDSASGRYEQFF	TGTGCCAGCAGTGACTCCGCGAGCGGGAGATATGAGCAGTTCTTC
TRBV29-1	TRBD1	NA	TRBJ1-2	CSVLGQGRGYTF	TGCAGCGTTCTAGGACAGGGTAGGGGCTACACCTTC
TRBV5-1	NA	few	TRBJ2-7	CASSLESLGYYEQYF	TGCGCCAGCAGCTTGGAGAGTCTTGGGTACTACGAGCAGTACTTC
TRBV20-1	TRBD1	few	TRBJ1-2	CSASRRDSYYGYTF	TGCAGTGCTAGTAGAAGGGACAGCTACTATGGCTACACCTTC
TRBV29-1	NA	many	TRBJ1-1	CSVEDLTEAFF	TGCAGCGTTGAAGATCTTACTGAAGCTTTCTTT
TRBV7-8	TRBD2	few	TRBJ2-3	CASSFRTSGRALRRTDTQYF	TGTGCCAGCAGCTTTCGGACTAGCGGGAGGGCCCTCCGGCGGACAGATACGCAGTATTTT
TRBV24-1	TRBD2	many	TRBJ2-1	CATSDSGTSDEQFF	TGTGCCACCAGTGATTCCGGGACTAGCGATGAGCAGTTCTTC
TRBV7-9	NA	many	TRBJ2-3	CASSLGLPTDTQYF	TGTGCCAGCAGCCTAGGACTTCCCACAGATACGCAGTATTTT
TRBV5-1	TRBD1	many	TRBJ2-1	CASSLAEGAYEQFF	TGCGCCAGCAGCTTGGCCGAGGGGGCGTATGAGCAGTTCTTC
TRBV14	TRBD1	few	TRBJ2-5	CASSQARGPQETQYF	TGTGCCAGCAGCCAAGCCAGGGGGCCCCAAGAGACCCAGTACTTC
TRBV10-3	NA	many	TRBJ2-7	CAISGGWEDYEQYF	TGTGCCATCAGTGGCGGCTGGGAAGACTACGAGCAGTACTTC
TRBV6-5	NA	few	TRBJ1-5	CASSYVQGNNQPQHF	TGTGCCAGCAGTTACGTGCAGGGGAACAATCAGCCCCAGCATTTT
TRBV19	NA	NA	TRBJ2-2	CAGEDVSGELFF	TGTGCCGGCGAAGACGTTTCCGGGGAGCTGTTTTTT
TRBV5-6	NA	many	TRBJ2-4	CASSLDGGAKNIQYF	TGTGCCAGCAGCTTGGACGGAGGAGCCAAAAACATTCAGTACTTC
TRBV28	NA	many	TRBJ1-1	CAISDSRGTEAFF	TGTGCCATTTCGGACTCTAGGGGGACTGAAGCTTTCTTT
TRBV4-1	NA	many	TRBJ2-4	CASSQSGAGKNIQYF	TGCGCCAGCAGCCAATCGGGGGCGGGCAAAAACATTCAGTACTTC
TRBV24-1	TRBD2	many	TRBJ2-3	CATSDLPRSGNTDTQYF	TGTGCCACCAGTGACCTCCCGAGGAGCGGGAACACAGATACGCAGTATTTT
TRBV10-3	TRBD1	many	TRBJ1-2	CAITADRGTYGYTF	TGTGCCATCACTGCGGACAGGGGGACCTATGGCTACACCTTC
TRBV3-1	NA	many	TRBJ1-3	CASSQVGYGGNTIYF	TGTGCCAGCAGCCAAGTGGGGTACGGTGGAAACACCATATATTTT
TRBV20-1	NA	few	TRBJ2-1	CSAEPVEQFF	TGCAGTGCCGAACCCGTTGAGCAGTTCTTC
TRBV29-1	NA	NA	TRBJ2-1	CSVEGQKNEQFF	TGCAGCGTTGAAGGACAGAAGAATGAGCAGTTCTTC